This entry lists 21 T cell receptor beta chains sequenced from one sample in a study of blood T cell repertoires in COVID-19. Data came from immunoSEQ multiplex PCR; TCRdb stores just in-frame clones and leaves some out. The data contain some 200,000 clones, roughly 90% of them seen just once; the ten biggest clones take up 0.5% to 0.65%. Sequencing was performed on peripheral blood. Receptors originate from a man aged 45-65 years with acute or convalescent COVID-19.

This clone was detected once. This chain uses TRBV5-5 with TRBJ1-3; D gene unclear. Between the trimmed V and J ends, which lost 3 bases and 1 base, there was a span of 20 bases. Germline-derived CDR1 and CDR2 are SGHKS and YYEKEE (reference sequence). The CDR3 has 18 amino acids. CDR3 protein: CASSSPRVGVLSGNTIYF. The CDR3 DNA reads as TGTGCCAGCAGCTCCCCCCGGGTCGGGGTTCTTTCTGGAAACACCATATATTTT.

V gene TRBV29-1 combines with J gene TRBJ1-3; 7 bases agree with TRBD1. The CDR3 length is 14 residues. The germline CDR1 and CDR2 sequences are SQVTM and ANQGSEA. The V gene end was trimmed by 5 bases and the J gene end by 0 bases; junction bases not matched to a gene: 4. The CDR3: CSVSGQPSGNTIYF. CDR3 bases: TGCAGCGTTTCGGGACAGCCCTCTGGAAACACCATATATTTT.

This clone was seen ten or more times. Other DNA variants within this sample encode the same CDR3. The chain joins TRBV28 to TRBJ1-5; D is ambiguous. This CDR3 has 14 residues. Trimming stripped 3 bases from V and 4 bases from J, with 10 bases between. Germline CDR1 reads MDHEN; CDR2 reads SYDVKM. For the CDR3, the DNA is TGTGCCAGCAGTTTCCCCGGGTCGAATCAGCCCCAGCATTTT. This codes for CASSFPGSNQPQHF. Using reference TRBV28 and TRBJ1-5 for the parts outside the CDR3, the full variable domain is DVKVTQSSRYLVKRTGEKVFLECVQDMDHENMFWYRQDPGLGLRLIYFSYDVKMKEKGDIPEGYSVSREKKERFSLILESASTNQTSMYLCASSFPGSNQPQHFGDGTRLSIL.

The CDR3 bases are TGTGCCAGCACTCTTTTACAGGGTACCCGGAACACTGAAGCTTTCTTT. Translated: CASTLLQGTRNTEAFF. The V and J genes are TRBV18 and TRBJ1-1; possible D gene TRBD1, 6 bases. There are 16 residues in the CDR3. Germline values: CDR1 KGHSH, CDR2 LQKENI. Trimming removed 8 bases at V and 1 base at J, with 20 bases between.

The J gene is TRBJ1-4, the V gene TRBV19, with D unresolved. The V gene's germline CDR1 is LNHDA and CDR2 SQIVND (reference sequence). V lost 5 bases and J lost 5, with 15 bases in between. CDR3 size: 15 residues. The CDR3 DNA sequence: TGTGCCAGTAGTCAATCAGAACCCGAAAATGAAAAACTGTTTTTT. Protein: CASSQSEPENEKLFF.

The CDR3 here is CASSSYQGSASPLHF. The CDR3 DNA reads TGTGCCAGCAGTTCCTACCAGGGGTCGGCTTCACCCCTCCACTTT. The chain carries TRBV6-6 and TRBJ1-6, with D perhaps TRBD1 (6 bases). CDR3 length equals 15 residues. Germline V gives CDR1 MNHNY, CDR2 SVGAGI (reference sequence). The V end lost 4 bases, the J end lost 9 bases, and 16 bases lay between the germline ends.

The V gene is TRBV5-1, the J gene TRBJ1-1, with D maybe TRBD1 (5 bases). CDR1 is SGHRS and CDR2 is YFSETQ in the germline V gene. V shed 5 bases and J shed 1 base, with 9 bases lying between them. The length of the CDR3 is 13 residues. This chain's CDR3 is CASRPGQNTEAFF. CDR3 bases: TGCGCCAGCAGGCCTGGACAGAACACTGAAGCTTTCTTT.

The rearrangement links TRBV29-1 to TRBJ2-3; D perhaps matches TRBD2 (6 bases). The CDR3 loop spans 16 amino acids. Trimming took off 2 bases at V and 1 base at J, with 16 bases between the two ends. The germline CDR1 and CDR2 sequences are SQVTM and ANQGSEA. The CDR3 is CSVENVEGLRTDTQYF. The CDR3 region has the DNA TGCAGCGTTGAAAACGTCGAGGGACTGCGCACAGATACGCAGTATTTT.

This chain joins TRBV12-3 or TRBV12-4 and TRBJ1-2; no clear D gene. CDR3 length equals 13 residues. Trimming took off 1 base at V and 2 bases at J, with 5 bases between the two ends. The CDR3 is CASSLEQNYGYTF. CDR3 bases: TGTGCCAGCAGTTTAGAACAGAACTATGGCTACACCTTC.

V usage is TRBV24-1 and J usage is TRBJ2-3, with 8 bases aligning to TRBD1. This CDR3 is built from 16 residues. Germline V gene lookup returns CDR1 KGHDR and CDR2 SFDVKD. V gave up 3 bases and J gave up 5 bases; unmatched junction bases: 9. For the CDR3, the DNA is TGTGCCACCAGTGATCCGGACAGGGTCGAGGGAGATACGCAGTATTTT. It translates to CATSDPDRVEGDTQYF.

The chain couples TRBV9 to TRBJ1-1; no firm D call. Per germline, CDR1 SGDLS and CDR2 YYNGEE. V lost 0 bases and J 0 bases, leaving 6 bases between the germline ends. This CDR3 has 14 residues. CDR3: CASSVDGMNTEAFF. In DNA form, the CDR3 reads TGTGCCAGCAGCGTAGACGGGATGAACACTGAAGCTTTCTTT.

The chain employs TRBV28 and TRBJ2-7; perhaps TRBD2 as D (6 bases). Trimming pared 7 bases from V and 0 bases from J, leaving 10 bases between. The CDR3 is 13 residues long. The V gene's germline CDR1 is MDHEN and CDR2 SYDVKM. The CDR3 here is CASTGENSYEQYF. CDR3 sequence (DNA): TGTGCCAGCACGGGGGAGAACTCCTACGAGCAGTACTTC.

The CDR3 DNA reads as TGTGCCAGCAGCCTAGTAGCGGGGGTCGACAATGAGCAGTTCTTC. Translating it yields CASSLVAGVDNEQFF. The rearrangement uses TRBV6-5 and TRBJ2-1, with 9 bases aligning to TRBD2. Germline CDR1 and CDR2: MNHEY and SVGAGI. This CDR3 comprises 15 residues. Losses at the gene ends were 6 bases for V and 5 bases for J; bases not matched to a gene: 8.

This chain connects TRBV7-2 to TRBJ2-1; 8 bases are a match to TRBD2. The ends lost 6 bases at V and 7 bases at J; junction bases unmatched: 5. Germline V CDR1 and CDR2: SGHTA, FQGNSA. This CDR3 comprises 13 residues. Here the CDR3 reads CASRSGGGNEQFF. The CDR3 nucleotides read TGTGCCAGCAGGAGCGGGGGAGGTAATGAGCAGTTCTTC.

V usage is TRBV7-9 and J usage is TRBJ1-2; tentatively, D is TRBD1 (5 bases). Germline CDR1 and CDR2: SEHNR and FQNEAQ (reference sequence). Trimming took 1 base from V and 5 from J, leaving 11 bases between them. The CDR3 loop spans 14 amino acids. The CDR3 protein is CASSLGAGKYGYTF. The CDR3 DNA is TGTGCCAGCAGCTTAGGGGCAGGGAAGTATGGCTACACCTTC.

This chain links TRBV27 with TRBJ1-3; D not resolved. Germline CDR1 reads MNHEY; CDR2 reads SMNVEV (reference sequence). This CDR3 has 13 residues. Trimming took 5 bases from V and 2 from J, leaving 7 bases between them. The CDR3 sequence: CASSTLAGNTIYF. The CDR3 coding sequence is TGTGCCAGCAGTACTTTAGCTGGAAACACCATATATTTT.

The genes are TRBV11-2 and TRBJ2-3, with 10 bases identical to TRBD1. Germline lookup yields CDR1 SGHAT and CDR2 FQNNGV. The J segment lost 6 bases and the V segment lost 5 bases, leaving 14 bases of the junction unmatched. The CDR3 runs 17 residues. CDR3 DNA: TGTGCCAGCAGCCCAGCACCCGGGACAGGGGCGGGGGATACGCAGTATTTT. It yields the protein CASSPAPGTGAGDTQYF.

In this sample, this clone turned up a few times. The J gene is TRBJ1-1, the V gene TRBV28, with D unclear. Trimming took 2 bases from V and 9 from J, leaving 7 bases between them. Germline V lookup: CDR1 MDHEN, CDR2 SYDVKM. This CDR3 spans 11 amino acids. The CDR3 reads CASSLRRKAFF. CDR3 coding DNA: TGTGCCAGCAGTTTACGCAGGAAAGCTTTCTTT.

The CDR3 loop is CASSGKAGGRDTQYF. CDR3 nucleotide sequence: TGTGCCAGCAGCGGAAAGGCGGGAGGGCGTGATACGCAGTATTTT. V usage is TRBV9 and J usage is TRBJ2-3; 9 bases line up with TRBD2. J gave up 6 bases and V 3 bases, and 8 bases lay outside the gene matches. The CDR3 spans 15 residues. The germline CDR1 and CDR2 sequences are SGDLS and YYNGEE.

The chain uses TRBV29-1 and TRBJ2-5; 13 nucleotides agree with TRBD2. Per the germline V gene, CDR1 is SQVTM and CDR2 is ANQGSEA. The CDR3 covers 17 residues. The ends lost 0 bases at V and 5 bases at J; junction bases unmatched: 9. DNA of the CDR3: TGCAGCGTTGAAGAGCGGACTAGCGGGAGATCAGGGGAGACCCAGTACTTC. This sequence encodes CSVEERTSGRSGETQYF.

V gene TRBV11-2 combines with J gene TRBJ2-6, with TRBD1 identical over 10 bases. Germline V gives CDR1 SGHAT, CDR2 FQNNGV. CDR3 size: 16 residues. The CDR3 here is CGEHGTGASGANVLTF. The CDR3 region has the DNA TGTGGAGAGCACGGGACAGGGGCGTCTGGGGCCAACGTCCTGACTTTC.